This entry describes one T cell receptor (beta chain). What it recognizes is unknown. The table came from immunoSEQ multiplex PCR; TCRdb's copy has only in-frame clones and leaves some out. The table has 160,000 or so clones, around 89% seen once. V lost 2 bases, J lost 3 bases, and 2 bases lay in between. Germline CDR1 SGHDN, CDR2 FVKESK. The CDR3 contains 12 residues. The sample originates from a study of T cell responses to AZD1222 COVID-19 vaccine. Study observations and caveats: Repertoires in all cases were sampled only once the peak T cell response had passed. Two AZD1222 administrations were followed by greater Spike-specific TCR breadth and depth. White British ancestry dominated among donors, who included more females, and clonal diversity was possibly underestimated.

This clonotype was obtained from an adult who received the AZD1222 COVID-19 vaccine. The material sequenced was peripheral blood, taken 28 days after the second AZD1222 dose. This sequence joins TRBV14 and TRBJ2-1; D gene ambiguous. CDR3 region: CASSQNYNEQFF. The CDR3 DNA is TGTGCCAGCAGCCAAAACTACAATGAGCAGTTCTTC.